The 18 T cell receptor beta chains below all came from one sample that was sequenced in a study of blood T cells in healthy people across ages. For the second PCR, which ran for roughly 7 to 11 cycles, a sample-barcoded 5' primer and a J-beta primer mix were used. TCRdb recomputed calls from the 5' RACE reads with MiXCR, one row per CDR3 protein. Altogether about 580,000 distinct CDR3 sequences are present, about 45% being singletons, with the ten largest covering about 22%. Specimen: blood. The receptors derive from a man of 80 years or more in good health.

V gene TRBV18 combines with J gene TRBJ2-4, with D perhaps given as TRBD1 or TRBD2 (5 bases each). The last part of the DNA fits TRBJ2-7 better; the J call may be wrong. CDR3 length equals 15 residues. The germline V gene encodes CDR1 KGHSH and CDR2 LQKENI. The chain's CDR3 is CASSPIRDGAYEQYF. CDR3 nucleotides: TGTGCCAGCTCACCGATCCGGGACGGAGCCTACGAGCAGTACTTC.

This clonotype was counted ten times or more. A much larger clone sits a single nucleotide away, making a read error possible. The V gene is TRBV20-1, the J gene TRBJ2-1; 8 bases fit TRBD2. CDR1 DFQATT and CDR2 SNEGSKA come from the germline V gene (reference sequence). This CDR3 is built from 15 residues. Trimming cost V 0 bases and J 8 bases; bases outside gene matches: 9. CDR3 bases: TGCAGTGCTAGAGATTGGGGAGCGGGAGTCCATGAGCAGTTCTTC. Protein: CSARDWGAGVHEQFF.

The V gene is TRBV10-3, the J gene TRBJ2-6; possibly TRBD1 for D (5 bases). This CDR3 comprises 15 residues. V lost 8 bases and J 1 base, leaving 12 bases between the germline ends. Per germline, CDR1 ENHRY and CDR2 SYGVKD. CDR3 sequence: CAIGADQSGANVLTF. The CDR3 DNA reads as TGTGCCATCGGGGCAGACCAGTCTGGGGCCAACGTCCTGACTTTC.

The V and J genes are TRBV3-1 and TRBJ2-1, with D perhaps being TRBD1 or TRBD2 (5 bases each). The CDR3 spans 14 residues. CDR1 and CDR2 from the germline V gene are LGHDT and YNNKEL (reference sequence). With 1 base removed from V and 5 bases from J, the gap between germline ends came to 9 bases. This CDR3 reads CASSQVGRDNEQFF. CDR3 sequence (DNA): TGTGCCAGCAGCCAAGTGGGACGGGACAATGAGCAGTTCTTC.

The rearrangement joins TRBV20-1 to TRBJ2-1; TRBD2 is a possible D gene (7 bases). V was cut by 6 bases and J by 0 bases, with 12 bases left in between. This CDR3 spans 14 amino acids. CDR1 is DFQATT, CDR2 SNEGSKA, per germline (reference sequence). Here the CDR3 reads CSAQRGGSYNEQFF. Written as DNA, the CDR3 is TGCAGTGCCCAAAGGGGGGGCTCCTACAATGAGCAGTTCTTC.

Only a few counts were recorded for this clonotype. This chain uses TRBV7-3 with TRBJ2-3; 14 bases agree with TRBD2. The CDR3 spans 16 residues. Losses at the gene ends were 2 bases for V and 4 bases for J; bases not matched to a gene: 2. CDR1 and CDR2 from the germline V gene are SGHTA and FQGTGA. The CDR3 DNA reads as TGTGCCAGCAGCTTACTGGGACTAGCGGGAGCAGATACGCAGTATTTT. It translates to CASSLLGLAGADTQYF. Combining the CDR3 with reference TRBV7-3 and TRBJ2-3 gives the whole variable domain GAGVSQTPSNKVTEKGKYVELRCDPISGHTALYWYRQSLGQGPEFLIYFQGTGAADDSGLPNDRFFAVRPEGSVSTLKIQRTERGDSAVYLCASSLLGLAGADTQYFGPGTRLTVL.

The chain has TRBV2 and TRBJ1-5; tentatively, D is TRBD1 (5 bases). V was trimmed by 7 bases and J by 4 bases, leaving 11 bases between them. The CDR3 extends over 13 amino acids. Germline V gives CDR1 SNHLY, CDR2 FYNNEI. The CDR3 region has the DNA TGTGCCAGCAACCGGGGACTGAATCAGCCCCAGCATTTT. It is translated as CASNRGLNQPQHF.

CDR3 bases: TGCGCCAGCAGCCTCCGGACAGGGGGACAGGATGAGACCCAGTACTTC. It encodes CASSLRTGGQDETQYF. V and J are TRBV5-1 and TRBJ2-5; 10 bases are a match to TRBD1. The V and J ends lost 4 bases and 5 bases, in that order; junction bases with no gene match: 11. Per germline, CDR1 SGHRS and CDR2 YFSETQ. This CDR3 region has 16 residues.

This clonotype showed up just a few times. The CDR3 DNA sequence: TGTGCCAGCAGTTTAAAGGGCCTCTACGAGCAGTACTTC. This sequence encodes CASSLKGLYEQYF. The chain links TRBV28 to TRBJ2-7; D remains ambiguous. Per germline, CDR1 MDHEN and CDR2 SYDVKM. The CDR3 has 13 residues. V lost 2 bases, J lost 3 bases, and 8 bases lay in between.

The V and J genes are TRBV4-3 and TRBJ1-2; D possibly corresponds to TRBD1 (6 bases). Per germline, CDR1 LGHNA and CDR2 YSLEER. This CDR3 is 15 amino acids long. Trimming stripped 1 base from V and 3 bases from J, with 12 bases between. The CDR3 DNA reads TGCGCCAGCAGCCAAGGAGGGGGTTTGCACTATGGCTACACCTTC. It is translated as CASSQGGGLHYGYTF.

The chain couples TRBV10-3 to TRBJ2-1, with D tentatively TRBD1 or TRBD2 (5 bases each). The CDR3 runs 15 residues. Germline V lookup: CDR1 ENHRY, CDR2 SYGVKD. V shed 5 bases and J shed 6 bases, with 17 bases lying between them. Written as DNA, the CDR3 is TGTGCCATCAGTCCGGGTGGGGGAAGGGGCAATGAGCAGTTCTTC. This codes for CAISPGGGRGNEQFF.

This clonotype was detected only once. The chain carries TRBV24-1 and TRBJ2-5, with a weak D call TRBD2 (7 bases). Trimming left V 5 bases short and J 5 bases short, with 17 bases between. Germline-derived CDR1 and CDR2 are KGHDR and SFDVKD. The CDR3 consists of 15 residues. CDR3 loop: CATSVVGGALETQYF. The CDR3 DNA is TGTGCCACCAGTGTTGTGGGGGGGGCTTTGGAGACCCAGTACTTC.

This clonotype was counted many times. This chain connects TRBV12-3 or TRBV12-4 to TRBJ2-7; 10 nucleotides line up with TRBD1. V shed 5 bases, J shed 5 bases, and the junction held 6 bases outside the gene matches. CDR3 length: 14 amino acids. The CDR3 loop is CASSVDRGLDEQYF. CDR3 bases: TGTGCCAGCAGTGTCGACAGGGGGCTCGACGAGCAGTACTTC.

This clonotype was observed a handful of times. This chain uses TRBV20-1 with TRBJ1-5, with unresolved D. Per germline, CDR1 DFQATT and CDR2 SNEGSKA (reference sequence). The CDR3 spans 13 residues. V was trimmed by 5 bases and J by 4 bases, leaving 12 bases between them. The CDR3 region is CSAPGRENQPQHF. CDR3 nucleotide sequence: TGCAGTGCTCCCGGACGGGAAAATCAGCCCCAGCATTTT.

This clonotype was recorded once. The chain recombines TRBV19 with TRBJ2-7; D possibly corresponds to TRBD1 (6 bases). Per the germline V gene, CDR1 is LNHDA and CDR2 is SQIVND (reference sequence). V lost 3 bases to trimming and J lost 3 bases, with 18 bases between them. The CDR3 length is 16 residues. CDR3 protein: CASSIFTGQGFYEQYF. The CDR3 DNA reads TGTGCCAGTAGTATTTTTACAGGGCAAGGATTCTACGAGCAGTACTTC.

This clonotype has just a few counts. V gene TRBV10-3 combines with J gene TRBJ2-7; D may be TRBD2 (5 bases). This CDR3 region has 12 residues. Trimming took 6 bases from V and 2 from J, leaving 8 bases between them. Germline V gives CDR1 ENHRY, CDR2 SYGVKD. The CDR3 sequence is CAISPRAYEQYF. In nucleotides, the CDR3 is TGTGCCATCAGCCCGCGGGCCTACGAGCAGTACTTC.

This clonotype was detected once. A junction boundary mismatches the germline segment, possibly from a read error. The J gene is TRBJ2-3, the V gene TRBV7-9; TRBD2 matches at 9 bases. Germline CDR1 SEHNR, CDR2 FQNEAQ (reference sequence). The CDR3 consists of 17 residues. CDR3 region: CASSLSSGSRYTDTQYF. The CDR3 nucleotides read TGTGCCAGCAGCTTAAGTAGCGGGAGTCGGTATACAGATACACAGTATTTT.

Only a few counts were recorded for this clonotype. The rearrangement joins TRBV7-2 to TRBJ1-2; 10 positions match TRBD1. Germline V lookup: CDR1 SGHTA, CDR2 FQGNSA. Losses at the gene ends were 5 bases for V and 3 bases for J; bases not matched to a gene: 3. The CDR3 runs 14 residues. The CDR3 sequence: CASSPGQGYYGYTF. The CDR3 nucleotides are TGTGCCAGCAGCCCGGGACAGGGGTACTATGGCTACACCTTC.